Presented here are 30 T cell receptor beta chains from one specimen sequenced in a study of vaccination and CD4 T cells after COVID-19. The Oncomine TCR Beta short-read assay sequenced DNA from cultured CD4+ T cells. TCRdb passed the PCR reads through MiXCR, listing each CDR3 protein once. In the table there are under 11,000 distinct CDR3 sequences, about three quarters of which are singletons. The treatment: roughly ten-day PBMC culture with coronavirus spike peptide pools or control peptides (ViraFEST assay). Their antigen targets remain unknown. What was sequenced was CD4+ T cells from blood, cultured in vitro. Receptors originate from a human donor who had recovered from COVID-19.

This clonotype was counted between two and nine times. V usage is TRBV6-1 and J usage is TRBJ1-2; a possible D gene is TRBD1 (5 bases). V was trimmed by 2 bases and J by 7 bases, leaving 8 bases between them. This CDR3 is built from 12 residues. Germline V gives CDR1 MNHNS, CDR2 SASEGT. In DNA, the CDR3 is TGTGCCAGCAGTGAATTCAGGGTTGGCTACACCTTC. This gives the protein CASSEFRVGYTF.

The chain carries TRBV20-1 and TRBJ1-2; weak D call: TRBD1 (5 bases). The V end lost 5 bases, the J end lost 0 bases, and 16 bases lay between the germline ends. Germline loops: CDR1 DFQATT, CDR2 SNEGSKA (reference sequence). This CDR3 comprises 15 residues. The CDR3 DNA follows: TGCAGTGCTTTTCCCGGGACGGGAGCTAACTATGGCTACACCTTC. This translates into CSAFPGTGANYGYTF.

The chain uses TRBV2 and TRBJ1-4; no clear D. Germline V lookup: CDR1 SNHLY, CDR2 FYNNEI. This CDR3 has 12 residues. Trimming pared 4 bases from V and 8 bases from J, leaving 8 bases between. The CDR3 loop is CASSGRREKLFF. CDR3 in DNA: TGTGCCAGCAGTGGAAGAAGGGAAAAACTGTTTTTT. The whole variable domain, filled in from reference TRBV2 and TRBJ1-4, reads EPEVTQTPSHQVTQMGQEVILRCVPISNHLYFYWYRQILGQKVEFLVSFYNNEISEKSEIFDDQFSVERPDGSNFTLKIRSTKLEDSAMYFCASSGRREKLFFGSGTQLSVL.

The chain employs TRBV6-5 and TRBJ1-5, with 7 bases identical to TRBD1. Trimming took 0 bases from V and 6 from J; bases not matched to a gene: 5. The CDR3 runs 15 residues. From germline, CDR1 is MNHEY and CDR2 SVGAGI. The CDR3 DNA follows: TGTGCCAGCAGTTACTCGACAAACAGGGGTCAGCCCCAGCATTTT. It codes for CASSYSTNRGQPQHF.

J is TRBJ2-5 and V is TRBV7-8; perhaps TRBD2 as D (5 bases). The length of the CDR3 is 16 residues. Germline assignment: CDR1 SGHVS and CDR2 FQNEAQ. V lost 2 bases and J 2 bases, leaving 15 bases between the germline ends. CDR3 DNA sequence: TGTGCCAGCAGCTTAAGACAATCACTAGATCAAGAGACCCAGTACTTC. As protein: CASSLRQSLDQETQYF.

This clonotype is labeled medium-sized (0.01 to 0.1%). The chain combines TRBV24-1 with TRBJ1-4; TRBD1 matches 10 bases. The CDR3 spans 15 residues. Germline CDR1 and CDR2: KGHDR and SFDVKD. With V trimmed by 3 bases and J by 6 bases, 3 bases remained unmatched. The CDR3 loop reads CATSDPDRGDEKLFF. The CDR3 DNA reads as TGTGCCACCAGTGATCCGGACAGGGGGGATGAAAAACTGTTTTTT.

J is TRBJ2-2 and V is TRBV19, with 10 nucleotides matching TRBD2. This CDR3 has 19 residues. V was pared by 4 bases and J by 4 bases, with 15 bases of the junction left unmatched. Germline lookup yields CDR1 LNHDA and CDR2 SQIVND (reference sequence). In DNA form, the CDR3 reads TGTGCCAGTAGTACCTCAATACTAGCGGGATCCCCTTTCACCGGGGAGCTGTTTTTT. Encoded protein: CASSTSILAGSPFTGELFF.

By share, this clonotype counts as medium-sized. The chain links TRBV5-1 to TRBJ1-2, with D maybe TRBD1 (5 bases). CDR1 and CDR2 (germline): SGHRS, YFSETQ. V lost 3 bases and J 9 bases, leaving 15 bases between the germline ends. The CDR3 contains 13 residues. CDR3 DNA: TGCGCCAGCAGCTCGGGACGTCCTGATAGCTACACCTTC. Protein product: CASSSGRPDSYTF. Looking up the rest from reference TRBV5-1 and TRBJ1-2 gives the full variable domain: KAGVTQTPRYLIKTRGQQVTLSCSPISGHRSVSWYQQTPGQGLQFLFEYFSETQRNKGNFPGRFSGRQFSNSRSEMNVSTLELGDSALYLCASSSGRPDSYTFGSGTRLTVV.

The CDR3 loop reads CASSLGRRQGGETQYF. The CDR3 DNA follows: TGTGCCAGCAGTTTGGGTCGGCGACAGGGTGGGGAGACCCAGTACTTC. This sequence joins TRBV12-3 or TRBV12-4 and TRBJ2-5; 7 bases agree with TRBD1. The length of the CDR3 is 16 residues. V lost 3 bases, J lost 5 bases, and 12 bases stayed unmatched.

J is TRBJ2-2 and V is TRBV6-1; 10 bases are a match to TRBD2. V was pared by 6 bases and J by 4 bases, with 2 bases of the junction left unmatched. CDR1 and CDR2 (germline): MNHNS, SASEGT. The CDR3 covers 14 residues. The DNA of the CDR3 is TGTGCCAGCAGGCTAGCGGGGGCCACCGGGGAGCTGTTTTTT. Its translation: CASRLAGATGELFF.

The gene calls are TRBV7-8 and TRBJ2-7; 7 bases map to TRBD2. V dropped 6 bases and J dropped 4; count of bases not matched to a gene: 9. Germline assignment: CDR1 SGHVS and CDR2 FQNEAQ. CDR3 length: 14 amino acids. The CDR3 here is CASRLAGREYEQYF. The CDR3 DNA follows: TGTGCCAGCAGGCTTGCCGGGCGGGAGTACGAGCAGTACTTC.

This clonotype was found a few times. The CDR3 DNA is TGTGCCAGCATTTCGGCGGGACAGGGGTTTCCCTATGGCTACACCTTC. Amino acid sequence: CASISAGQGFPYGYTF. This chain links TRBV28 with TRBJ1-2, with TRBD1 matching 10 bases. Germline CDR1 is MDHEN and CDR2 is SYDVKM. J lost 4 bases, V lost 7 bases, and 12 bases had no gene match. The length of the CDR3 is 16 residues.

V usage is TRBV20-1 and J usage is TRBJ2-5; D may be TRBD1 (5 bases). There are 16 residues in the CDR3. The germline CDR1 and CDR2 sequences are DFQATT and SNEGSKA (reference sequence). V lost 0 bases and J lost 0, with 14 bases in between. This chain's CDR3 is CSARDEGAWYQETQYF. CDR3 DNA: TGCAGTGCTAGAGACGAAGGGGCCTGGTACCAAGAGACCCAGTACTTC.

The rearrangement uses TRBV6-1 and TRBJ2-5, with 10 nucleotides matching TRBD1. This CDR3 is 14 amino acids long. Germline loops: CDR1 MNHNS, CDR2 SASEGT. V lost 6 bases to trimming and J lost 4 bases; unmatched junction nucleotides: 5. CDR3 protein: CASRGTGEVETQYF. In nucleotides, the CDR3 is TGTGCCAGCAGAGGGACAGGGGAAGTAGAGACCCAGTACTTC.

This clonotype was counted between two and nine times. The chain has TRBV7-9 and TRBJ1-5; D ambiguous. The germline V and J ends were trimmed by 1 base and 0 bases, with 10 bases remaining between them. Germline V lookup: CDR1 SEHNR, CDR2 FQNEAQ (reference sequence). The CDR3 has 16 residues. As DNA, the CDR3 is TGTGCCAGCAGCTTAGGGAACGGACTTAGCAATCAGCCCCAGCATTTT. Protein: CASSLGNGLSNQPQHF.

CDR3 coding DNA: TGTGCCAGCTCACCGTCGACCGGGACACAGAGTTCTAGTTCACCCCTCCACTTT. It codes for CASSPSTGTQSSSSPLHF. The genes are TRBV18 and TRBJ1-6, with D tentatively TRBD1 (6 bases). In germline, CDR1 is KGHSH, CDR2 LQKENI. This CDR3 has 18 residues. V lost 3 bases, J lost 9 bases, and 24 bases lay in between.

The chain carries TRBV5-4 and TRBJ2-1, with 8 bases lining up with TRBD2. CDR1 is SGHNT, CDR2 YYREEE, per germline (reference sequence). CDR3 length: 15 amino acids. Trimming took 4 bases from V and 0 from J; bases not matched to a gene: 3. This CDR3 is CASSRAGVSYNEQFF. The CDR3 region has the DNA TGTGCCAGCAGCAGAGCGGGAGTCTCCTACAATGAGCAGTTCTTC.

The rearrangement uses TRBV20-1 and TRBJ2-7; D remains ambiguous. V dropped 6 bases and J dropped 0 bases, with 6 bases sitting between them. CDR3 length: 11 amino acids. The germline CDR1 and CDR2 sequences are DFQATT and SNEGSKA (reference sequence). CDR3 in DNA: TGCAGTGCCCCGGCCTCCTACGAGCAGTACTTC. Translated: CSAPASYEQYF.

V is TRBV24-1 and J is TRBJ2-2; D perhaps matches TRBD1 (5 bases). The CDR3 is 16 residues long. V lost 3 bases to trimming and J lost 6 bases, with 16 bases between them. Looked up from germline, CDR1 is KGHDR and CDR2 is SFDVKD. The CDR3 is CATSDTRPRAAGELFF. In nucleotides, the CDR3 is TGTGCCACCAGTGATACCCGCCCCAGGGCGGCCGGGGAGCTGTTTTTT.

V usage is TRBV6-2 or TRBV6-3 and J usage is TRBJ2-7, with TRBD2 matching 7 bases. The CDR3 length is 15 residues. CDR1 and CDR2 (germline): MNHEY, SVGEGT. With V trimmed by 6 bases and J by 2 bases, 10 bases remained unmatched. The CDR3 DNA reads TGTGCCAGCAGCCTACCGGGACTACCACCCTACGAGCAGTACTTC. It translates to CASSLPGLPPYEQYF.

The DNA of the CDR3 is TGTGCCAGCAGCGTTTCGGGGAGATGGGGTCAGGTGGATCAGCCCCAGCATTTT. Its translation is CASSVSGRWGQVDQPQHF. The chain carries TRBV5-6 and TRBJ1-5, with unresolved D. Trimming removed 4 bases from V and 5 bases from J, with 25 bases in between. Germline loops: CDR1 SGHDT, CDR2 YYEEEE. This CDR3 has 18 amino acids.

The chain joins TRBV5-1 to TRBJ2-5; D is uncertain. V lost 4 bases and J lost 1, with 11 bases in between. The V gene's germline CDR1 is SGHRS and CDR2 YFSETQ. The CDR3 runs 14 residues. The DNA of the CDR3 is TGCGCCAGCAGCCCTGACCCTCTCCAAGAGACCCAGTACTTC. Translation gives CASSPDPLQETQYF.

This clonotype is large (0.1 to 1%). The chain employs TRBV28 and TRBJ2-5; the D is unclear. Germline V gene sequence: CDR1 MDHEN, CDR2 SYDVKM. Trimming removed 6 bases at V and 6 bases at J, with 8 bases between. This CDR3 has 11 amino acids. CDR3 amino acids: CASSSGKTQYF. The CDR3 region has the DNA TGTGCCAGCAGCTCCGGAAAGACCCAGTACTTC.

J is TRBJ1-4 and V is TRBV20-1, with D perhaps TRBD1 (6 bases). The V end lost 5 bases, the J end lost 11 bases, and 18 bases lay between the germline ends. Germline-derived CDR1 and CDR2 are DFQATT and SNEGSKA (reference sequence). The CDR3 contains 13 residues. In DNA form, the CDR3 reads TGCAGTGCTCCGGGGGGGGCAGGAGATAAACTGTTTTTT. It translates to CSAPGGAGDKLFF.

This clonotype has only a few counts. V is TRBV7-9 and J is TRBJ1-2; D unresolved. Deletions cut 4 bases from V and 4 bases from J, with 16 bases between. CDR1 and CDR2 from the germline V gene are SEHNR and FQNEAQ (reference sequence). There are 15 residues in the CDR3. CDR3 in amino acids: CASSSSGRQSYGYTF. The CDR3 DNA follows: TGTGCCAGCAGCTCGTCGGGCAGGCAAAGCTATGGCTACACCTTC.

The chain carries TRBV7-2 and TRBJ1-1; D not resolved. Germline-derived CDR1 and CDR2 are SGHTA and FQGNSA. V was cut by 2 bases and J by 10 bases, with 23 bases left in between. This CDR3 comprises 16 residues. CDR3 sequence reads: CASSLQPSLKKGTAFF. CDR3 bases: TGTGCCAGCAGCTTACAACCTTCACTAAAAAAAGGTACAGCTTTCTTT.

The gene calls are TRBV7-2 and TRBJ1-2, with D maybe TRBD1 (5 bases). This CDR3 has 14 residues. The V gene lost 4 bases and the J gene lost 4 bases, with 13 bases spanning the gap. CDR1 is SGHTA and CDR2 is FQGNSA in the germline V gene. In DNA form, the CDR3 reads TGTGCCAGCAGCTCCGCGGACACTGTCTATGGCTACACCTTC. Translated: CASSSADTVYGYTF.

This clonotype was seen only a few times. The V and J genes are TRBV24-1 and TRBJ2-2; TRBD1 matches at 7 bases. Germline-derived CDR1 and CDR2 are KGHDR and SFDVKD. The CDR3 has 14 residues. Losses at the gene ends were 3 bases for V and 10 bases for J; bases not matched to a gene: 7. CDR3 loop: CATSDQDRVVELFF. The CDR3, as DNA: TGTGCCACCAGTGATCAAGACAGGGTTGTGGAGCTGTTTTTT.

The chain employs TRBV25-1 and TRBJ1-2, with 11 nucleotides matching TRBD1. CDR1 is MGHDK, CDR2 SYGVNS, per germline. The CDR3 contains 14 residues. The trim removed 3 bases at V and 6 bases at J, leaving 3 bases unmatched. CDR3 sequence reads: CASSDPGQGDGYTF. CDR3 bases: TGTGCCAGCAGTGACCCGGGACAGGGGGATGGCTACACCTTC.

The chain carries TRBV20-1 and TRBJ2-3, with TRBD2 matching 12 bases. This CDR3 has 18 residues. CDR1 is DFQATT and CDR2 is SNEGSKA in the germline V gene (reference sequence). V was pared by 6 bases and J by 5 bases, with 18 bases of the junction left unmatched. In nucleotides, the CDR3 is TGCAGTGCCTCAGCTAGCGGGAGGGCCGCGGCACTGAGAGATACGCAGTATTTT. Residues: CSASASGRAAALRDTQYF.